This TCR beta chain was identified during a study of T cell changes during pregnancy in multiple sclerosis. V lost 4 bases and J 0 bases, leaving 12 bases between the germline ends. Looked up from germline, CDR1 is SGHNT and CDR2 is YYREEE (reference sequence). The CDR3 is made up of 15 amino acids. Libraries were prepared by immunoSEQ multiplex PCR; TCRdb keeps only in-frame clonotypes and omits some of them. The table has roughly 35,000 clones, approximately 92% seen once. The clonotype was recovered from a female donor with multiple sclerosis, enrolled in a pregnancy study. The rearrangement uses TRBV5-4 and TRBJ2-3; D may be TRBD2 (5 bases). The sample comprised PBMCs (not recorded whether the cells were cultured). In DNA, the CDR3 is TGTGCCAGCAGCCCCAGCGGTGCTAGCACAGATACGCAGTATTTT. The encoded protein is CASSPSGASTDTQYF.